Listed here are 31 T cell receptor beta chains from one sample, sequenced in a study of T cell responses to AZD1222 COVID-19 vaccine. Clones were read by immunoSEQ multiplex PCR, and TCRdb kept only the in-frame ones, dropping some. This table has 120,000 or so clones, less than 90% appearing once. The specimen was peripheral blood, collected on day 0 of AZD1222 vaccination. These TCRs come from an adult in good health.

The gene calls are TRBV2 and TRBJ1-5; 10 nucleotides agree with TRBD1. Per the germline V gene, CDR1 is SNHLY and CDR2 is FYNNEI. V shed 5 bases and J 5 bases; nucleotides not matched to a gene: 6. The CDR3 extends over 15 amino acids. The CDR3 DNA is TGTGCCAGCAGTTCCGGGACAGGGGTTTATCAGCCCCAGCATTTT. Translated: CASSSGTGVYQPQHF. Full variable domain (remainder filled in from reference TRBV2 and TRBJ1-5): EPEVTQTPSHQVTQMGQEVILRCVPISNHLYFYWYRQILGQKVEFLVSFYNNEISEKSEIFDDQFSVERPDGSNFTLKIRSTKLEDSAMYFCASSSGTGVYQPQHFGDGTRLSIL.

The J gene is TRBJ2-1, the V gene TRBV5-1; D is perhaps TRBD2 (5 bases). Trimming removed 0 bases at V and 8 bases at J, with 15 bases between. The CDR3 spans 15 residues. The germline gives CDR1 SGHRS, CDR2 YFSETQ. For the CDR3, the DNA is TGCGCCAGCAGCTTGGCCTCTCGGGGTTCAGATGAGCAGTTCTTC. Its protein is CASSLASRGSDEQFF. The variable domain in full, with the rest retrieved from reference TRBV5-1 and TRBJ2-1, is KAGVTQTPRYLIKTRGQQVTLSCSPISGHRSVSWYQQTPGQGLQFLFEYFSETQRNKGNFPGRFSGRQFSNSRSEMNVSTLELGDSALYLCASSLASRGSDEQFFGPGTRLTVL.

V is TRBV18 and J is TRBJ1-1; D not resolved. V was cut by 5 bases and J by 2 bases, with 6 bases left in between. CDR3 size: 12 residues. Looked up from germline, CDR1 is KGHSH and CDR2 is LQKENI. This CDR3 is CASSVQNTEAFF. CDR3 nucleotides: TGTGCCAGCTCAGTACAAAACACTGAAGCTTTCTTT.

This rearrangement joins TRBV13 to TRBJ1-1, with D possibly TRBD1 on 6 matching bases. Germline CDR1 PRHDT, CDR2 FYEKMQ (reference sequence). Trimming pared 5 bases from V and 7 bases from J, leaving 8 bases between. CDR3 length: 11 residues. Here the CDR3 DNA reads TGTGCCAGCAGCGTCAGGGGTGAAGCTTTCTTT. The encoded protein is CASSVRGEAFF.

This chain uses TRBV4-2 with TRBJ2-5; D unclear. Germline-derived CDR1 and CDR2 are LGHNA and YNFKEQ. CDR3 size: 16 residues. V lost 1 base and J 2 bases, leaving 14 bases between the germline ends. CDR3 in DNA: TGTGCCAGCAGCCAAGGTTCGACACAGCAGCAAGAGACCCAGTACTTC. It codes for CASSQGSTQQQETQYF.

The genes are TRBV29-1 and TRBJ2-7; possible D gene TRBD2, 5 bases. Trimming took 4 bases from V and 1 from J, leaving 5 bases between them. Germline V gives CDR1 SQVTM, CDR2 ANQGSEA. The CDR3 has 11 amino acids. The CDR3 here is CSVGESYEQYF. CDR3 in DNA: TGCAGCGTTGGGGAGTCCTACGAGCAGTACTTC.

Written as DNA, the CDR3 is TGTGCCAGCAGTGAAGAGCTAGGTCAGGGCTACACCTTC. Translating it yields CASSEELGQGYTF. The chain carries TRBV6-1 and TRBJ1-2, with D uncertain. V was trimmed by 1 base and J by 8 bases, leaving 11 bases between them. Per germline, CDR1 MNHNS and CDR2 SASEGT. This CDR3 comprises 13 residues.

The rearrangement uses TRBV7-9 and TRBJ1-3, with a tentative D call TRBD1 (5 bases). The CDR3 sequence is 16 residues long. V lost 5 bases, J lost 2 bases, and 16 bases lay in between. The germline V gene encodes CDR1 SEHNR and CDR2 FQNEAQ (reference sequence). The CDR3 sequence: CASSPTGGRTGNTIYF. Here the CDR3 DNA reads TGTGCCAGCAGCCCAACCGGGGGACGGACTGGAAACACCATATATTTT.

V and J are TRBV3-1 (or the pseudogene TRBV3-2) and TRBJ1-2, with TRBD1 as a possible D gene (6 bases). CDR1 and CDR2 from the germline V gene are LGHDT and YNNKEL (reference sequence). V lost 3 bases and J 7 bases, leaving 15 bases between the germline ends. CDR3 length: 14 residues. DNA of the CDR3: TGTGCCAGCAGCCACCCACAGGGAATTGGTGGCTACACCTTC. It specifies CASSHPQGIGGYTF.

V gene TRBV7-8 combines with J gene TRBJ2-1; no definite D call. The CDR3 loop spans 11 amino acids. Germline loops: CDR1 SGHVS, CDR2 FQNEAQ. The V gene lost 3 bases and the J gene lost 10 bases, with 7 bases spanning the gap. The CDR3 sequence: CASSFRLEQFF. DNA of the CDR3: TGTGCCAGCAGCTTCAGGTTAGAGCAGTTCTTC.

This chain links TRBV7-3 with TRBJ2-1; perhaps D is TRBD1 or TRBD2 (5 bases each). V dropped 5 bases and J dropped 4 bases, with 15 bases sitting between them. Germline V gene data show CDR1 as SGHTA and CDR2 as FQGTGA. This CDR3 region has 15 residues. DNA of the CDR3: TGTGCCAGCAGCCCAACCGGGACGGAGTACAATGAGCAGTTCTTC. It encodes CASSPTGTEYNEQFF.

The gene calls are TRBV7-9 and TRBJ2-7, with 7 bases lining up with TRBD2. CDR3 size: 14 residues. V lost 3 bases, J lost 3 bases, and 5 bases stayed unmatched. The germline V gene has CDR1 SEHNR and CDR2 FQNEAQ (reference sequence). The CDR3 DNA reads as TGTGCCAGCAGCTTTCGTTCGGGAGGCTACGAGCAGTACTTC. Protein: CASSFRSGGYEQYF.

The V and J genes are TRBV6-6 and TRBJ1-2; D is ambiguous. The CDR3 runs to 13 residues. V lost 5 bases to trimming and J lost 6 bases, with 13 bases between them. The germline gives CDR1 MNHNY, CDR2 SVGAGI (reference sequence). CDR3 nucleotide sequence: TGTGCCAGCAGTCCATCGTCCGGGAATGGCTACACCTTC. The encoded protein is CASSPSSGNGYTF.

V is TRBV5-1 and J is TRBJ2-2; D uncertain. This CDR3 has 11 amino acids. Trimming pared 4 bases from V and 11 bases from J, leaving 9 bases between. CDR1 is SGHRS and CDR2 is YFSETQ in the germline V gene. DNA of the CDR3: TGCGCCAGCAGCAGCCAGCAAGAGCTGTTTTTT. Protein sequence: CASSSQQELFF.

CDR3 sequence (DNA): TGTGCCAGCAGCTTAGTACAGGGTCGGGAGACCCAGTACTTC. Its protein is CASSLVQGRETQYF. The chain employs TRBV7-2 and TRBJ2-5; weak D call: TRBD1 (6 bases). The CDR3 sequence is 14 residues long. Germline loops: CDR1 SGHTA, CDR2 FQGNSA. Deletions cut 1 base from V and 5 bases from J, with 11 bases between. Using reference TRBV7-2 and TRBJ2-5 for the parts outside the CDR3, the full variable domain is GAGVSQSPSNKVTEKGKDVELRCDPISGHTALYWYRQSLGQGLEFLIYFQGNSAPDKSGLPSDRFSAERTGGSVSTLTIQRTQQEDSAVYLCASSLVQGRETQYFGPGTRLLVL.

The chain employs TRBV14 and TRBJ1-3; 7 nucleotides line up with TRBD1. J was trimmed by 7 bases and V by 1 base; bases with no gene match: 10. CDR3 length: 16 amino acids. Germline V CDR1 and CDR2: SGHDN, FVKESK. The CDR3 DNA is TGTGCCAGCAGCCAAGTCCAGGACAGGAATTGGAACACCATATATTTT. It translates to CASSQVQDRNWNTIYF.

CDR3 nucleotide sequence: TGTGCCAGCAGCCGGCGACTAGCGGGGTTGGCAGATACGCAGTATTTT. This codes for CASSRRLAGLADTQYF. The J gene is TRBJ2-3, the V gene TRBV13; 11 bases agree with TRBD2. The trim removed 5 bases at V and 4 bases at J, leaving 8 bases unmatched. Germline CDR1 PRHDT, CDR2 FYEKMQ (reference sequence). The CDR3 covers 16 residues.

The chain recombines TRBV6-5 with TRBJ2-6, with a tentative D call TRBD1 (7 bases). V lost 4 bases and J 1 base, leaving 11 bases between the germline ends. The CDR3 has 16 amino acids. Germline CDR1 reads MNHEY; CDR2 reads SVGAGI. The DNA of the CDR3 is TGTGCCAGCAGTTCGACAGGGACTTCTGGGGCCAACGTCCTGACTTTC. This sequence encodes CASSSTGTSGANVLTF.

CDR3 sequence (DNA): TGTGCCAGCAGTGTTCTACTTTCGGGACGGAGAATGAACACTGAAGCTTTCTTT. The encoded protein is CASSVLLSGRRMNTEAFF. The V call is TRBV2, the J call TRBJ1-1; perhaps TRBD1 as D (5 bases). Trimming removed 4 bases from V and 0 bases from J, with 21 bases in between. CDR3 length: 18 amino acids. CDR1 SNHLY and CDR2 FYNNEI come from the germline V gene.

This chain links TRBV2 with TRBJ2-5; TRBD2 agrees at 12 bases. This CDR3 spans 16 amino acids. Germline-derived CDR1 and CDR2 are SNHLY and FYNNEI. V shed 8 bases, J shed 5 bases, and the junction held 12 bases outside the gene matches. The CDR3 nucleotides are TGTGCCAGCGGGAGGGCGCTAGCGGGGGGGCAGGAGACCCAGTACTTC. Its translation: CASGRALAGGQETQYF.

The rearrangement links TRBV19 to TRBJ1-3; 7 bases match TRBD1. CDR1 is LNHDA and CDR2 is SQIVND in the germline V gene (reference sequence). This CDR3 is built from 15 residues. The ends lost 2 bases at V and 4 bases at J; junction bases unmatched: 5. Written as DNA, the CDR3 is TGTGCCAGTAGTATAATTTGGGACAGCGGAAACACCATATATTTT. Its protein product is CASSIIWDSGNTIYF.

The rearrangement uses TRBV5-1 and TRBJ2-2, with D hard to call. CDR3 length equals 17 residues. The V end lost 0 bases, the J end lost 1 base, and 13 bases lay between the germline ends. Per germline, CDR1 SGHRS and CDR2 YFSETQ. The CDR3 DNA follows: TGCGCCAGCAGCTTGGCCTTTGAGTCTCGGAACACCGGGGAGCTGTTTTTT. Protein: CASSLAFESRNTGELFF. The full variable domain, its missing parts supplied by reference TRBV5-1 and TRBJ2-2, is KAGVTQTPRYLIKTRGQQVTLSCSPISGHRSVSWYQQTPGQGLQFLFEYFSETQRNKGNFPGRFSGRQFSNSRSEMNVSTLELGDSALYLCASSLAFESRNTGELFFGEGSRLTVL.

CDR3 region: CASSSRAAAGGYTF. For the CDR3, the DNA is TGTGCCAGCAGCTCCAGGGCTGCCGCGGGGGGCTACACCTTC. V gene TRBV5-6 combines with J gene TRBJ1-2; a weak D match, TRBD1 (5 bases). The CDR3 sequence is 14 residues long. Trimming shortened V by 3 bases and J by 8 bases, and 17 bases separated the two germline ends. From germline, CDR1 is SGHDT and CDR2 YYEEEE.

V gene TRBV6-5 combines with J gene TRBJ2-7, with D perhaps TRBD1 (6 bases). Trimming pared 6 bases from V and 4 bases from J, leaving 19 bases between. CDR3 length: 15 amino acids. Germline CDR1 is MNHEY and CDR2 is SVGAGI. CDR3 protein: CASRRGKGVTYEQYF. CDR3 DNA sequence: TGTGCCAGCAGGAGGGGTAAGGGGGTTACGTACGAGCAGTACTTC.

The CDR3 loop reads CASSTRGGITGELFF. The CDR3 DNA follows: TGCGCCAGCAGCACCCGGGGGGGGATCACCGGGGAGCTGTTTTTT. The chain links TRBV5-1 to TRBJ2-2; 8 bases are a match to TRBD2. J gave up 4 bases and V 4 bases, and 6 bases lay outside the gene matches. The CDR3 spans 15 residues. Germline CDR1 reads SGHRS; CDR2 reads YFSETQ.

This clone was found a few times. The chain employs TRBV5-4 and TRBJ1-1; D ambiguous. CDR3 length equals 15 residues. Germline CDR1 SGHNT, CDR2 YYREEE (reference sequence). Trimming stripped 4 bases from V and 0 bases from J, with 13 bases between. This CDR3 is CASSNRDFMNTEAFF. The CDR3 region has the DNA TGTGCCAGCAGCAATCGGGATTTTATGAACACTGAAGCTTTCTTT.

V usage is TRBV27 and J usage is TRBJ2-1, with TRBD2 identical over 11 bases. The CDR3 runs 16 residues. Germline trimming cut 5 bases from V and 3 bases from J; bases unmatched to any gene: 6. CDR1 MNHEY and CDR2 SMNVEV come from the germline V gene (reference sequence). The CDR3 DNA follows: TGTGCCAGCAGTCTCTCCGGGACTAGCGGCTACAATGAGCAGTTCTTC. It translates to CASSLSGTSGYNEQFF.

The genes are TRBV5-1 and TRBJ1-5, with D maybe TRBD1 (5 bases). CDR1 is SGHRS, CDR2 YFSETQ, per germline. V dropped 0 bases and J dropped 1 base, with 20 bases sitting between them. The CDR3 extends over 19 amino acids. For the CDR3, the DNA is TGCGCCAGCAGCTTGGCCTCGGCGGCAGGGCCCAAAAGCAATCAGCCCCAGCATTTT. Translation gives CASSLASAAGPKSNQPQHF. Drawing the rest from reference TRBV5-1 and TRBJ1-5, the complete variable domain is KAGVTQTPRYLIKTRGQQVTLSCSPISGHRSVSWYQQTPGQGLQFLFEYFSETQRNKGNFPGRFSGRQFSNSRSEMNVSTLELGDSALYLCASSLASAAGPKSNQPQHFGDGTRLSIL.

The J gene is TRBJ1-2, the V gene TRBV7-2; the D is unclear. Germline V gives CDR1 SGHTA, CDR2 FQGNSA. CDR3 size: 15 residues. The V end lost 7 bases, the J end lost 5 bases, and 20 bases lay between the germline ends. CDR3 sequence reads: CASTPMVGSSYGYTF. The CDR3 region has the DNA TGTGCCAGCACCCCCATGGTGGGGTCCTCTTATGGCTACACCTTC.

This sequence joins TRBV10-3 and TRBJ1-5, with a possible D match to TRBD1 (6 bases). With 0 bases removed from V and 6 bases from J, the gap between germline ends came to 18 bases. The CDR3 consists of 17 residues. CDR1 is ENHRY, CDR2 SYGVKD, per germline. CDR3 region: CAISESPLLQGSQPQHF. The CDR3 bases are TGTGCCATCAGTGAGTCGCCCCTTTTACAGGGAAGTCAGCCCCAGCATTTT.

The chain is built from TRBV12-3 or TRBV12-4 and TRBJ1-1; TRBD1 matches 9 bases. The CDR3 sequence is 13 residues long. J gave up 5 bases and V 3 bases, and 1 base lay outside the gene matches. CDR3 bases: TGTGCCAGCAGTTTTGGGACAGGGACTGAAGCTTTCTTT. Protein: CASSFGTGTEAFF.